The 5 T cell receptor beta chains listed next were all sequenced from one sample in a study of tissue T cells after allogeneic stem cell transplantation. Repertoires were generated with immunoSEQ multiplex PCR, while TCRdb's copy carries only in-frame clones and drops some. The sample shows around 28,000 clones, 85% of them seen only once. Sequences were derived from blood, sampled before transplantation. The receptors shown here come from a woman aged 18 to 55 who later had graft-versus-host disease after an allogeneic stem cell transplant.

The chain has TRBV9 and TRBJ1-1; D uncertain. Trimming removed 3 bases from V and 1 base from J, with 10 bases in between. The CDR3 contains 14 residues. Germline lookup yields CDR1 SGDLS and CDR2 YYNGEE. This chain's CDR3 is CASSAHRTNTEAFF. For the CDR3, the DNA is TGTGCCAGCAGCGCGCACCGGACGAACACTGAAGCTTTCTTT.

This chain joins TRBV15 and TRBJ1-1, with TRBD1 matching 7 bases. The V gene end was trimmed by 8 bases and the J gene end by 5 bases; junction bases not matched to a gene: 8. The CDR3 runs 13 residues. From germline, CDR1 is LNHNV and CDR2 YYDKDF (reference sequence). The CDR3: CATFVEQGTEAFF. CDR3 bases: TGTGCCACCTTCGTGGAACAGGGGACTGAAGCTTTCTTT.

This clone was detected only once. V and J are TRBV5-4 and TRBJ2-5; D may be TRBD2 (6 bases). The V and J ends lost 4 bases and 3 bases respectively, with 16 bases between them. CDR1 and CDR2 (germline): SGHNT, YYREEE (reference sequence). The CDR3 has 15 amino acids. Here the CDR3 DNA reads TGTGCCAGCAGCAGGGACTTTAGTGGGGAAGAGACCCAGTACTTC. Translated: CASSRDFSGEETQYF.

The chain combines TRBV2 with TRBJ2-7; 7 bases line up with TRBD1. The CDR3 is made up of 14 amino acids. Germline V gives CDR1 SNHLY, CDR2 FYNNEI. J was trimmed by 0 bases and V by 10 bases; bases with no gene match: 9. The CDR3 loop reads CATRGTVYSYEQYF. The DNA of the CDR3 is TGTGCCACGCGTGGGACAGTTTACTCCTACGAGCAGTACTTC.

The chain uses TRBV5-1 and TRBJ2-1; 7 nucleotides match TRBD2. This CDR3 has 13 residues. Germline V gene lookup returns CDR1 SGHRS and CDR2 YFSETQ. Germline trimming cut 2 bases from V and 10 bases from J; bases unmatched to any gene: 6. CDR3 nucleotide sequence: TGCGCCAGCAGCTTTTTGGTCGGGAGGGAGCAGTTCTTC. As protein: CASSFLVGREQFF. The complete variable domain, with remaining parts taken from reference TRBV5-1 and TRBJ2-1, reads KAGVTQTPRYLIKTRGQQVTLSCSPISGHRSVSWYQQTPGQGLQFLFEYFSETQRNKGNFPGRFSGRQFSNSRSEMNVSTLELGDSALYLCASSFLVGREQFFGPGTRLTVL.